The 19 T cell receptor beta chains below come from one sample, sequenced in a study of memory CD4+ T cells and cytomegalovirus serostatus. Generated by immunoSEQ multiplex PCR, the TCRdb table keeps only in-frame clones and is missing some. The data contain approximately 65,000 clones, more than 70% of them singletons. The sort gate was single viable CD3+CD4+CD8-CD45RO+ cells for memory CD4+ T cells. The specimen sequenced was memory CD4+ T cells from blood. These receptors were collected from an adult in good health and CMV-seronegative.

As for this clone: A much larger clone differs from this one at a single base, so this may be a read error. Other DNA sequences in the same sample also yield this CDR3. The chain carries TRBV9 and TRBJ1-1, with D perhaps matching TRBD1 (5 bases). The CDR3 runs 13 residues. CDR1 and CDR2 from the germline V gene are SGDLS and YYNGEE. Trimming cost V 2 bases and J 1 base, with 6 bases left between them. CDR3 residues: CASSVTANTEAFF. DNA of the CDR3: TGTGCCAGCAGCGTGACAGCGAACACTGAAGCTTTCTTT.

This chain uses TRBV6-6 with TRBJ2-1; D may be TRBD2 (6 bases). CDR1 is MNHNY and CDR2 is SVGAGI in the germline V gene (reference sequence). The CDR3 totals 16 residues. V lost 0 bases and J lost 0, with 9 bases in between. The CDR3 nucleotides are TGTGCCAGCAGTTACTCCGGACTACCCTCCTACAATGAGCAGTTCTTC. Amino acids: CASSYSGLPSYNEQFF.

This clone was counted only a few times. The chain uses TRBV25-1 and TRBJ2-5, with 12 bases identical to TRBD1. The CDR3 runs 15 residues. V was pared by 6 bases and J by 1 base, with 3 bases of the junction left unmatched. The germline gives CDR1 MGHDK, CDR2 SYGVNS. The CDR3 DNA is TGTGCCAGCAGGGGACAGGGGGCTAGCCAAGAGACCCAGTACTTC. It yields the protein CASRGQGASQETQYF.

This chain joins TRBV6-1 and TRBJ2-3, with D tentatively TRBD2 (5 bases). CDR3 size: 14 residues. V lost 4 bases, J lost 0 bases, and 8 bases lay in between. Germline CDR1 reads MNHNS; CDR2 reads SASEGT. CDR3 sequence: CASSGTYSTDTQYF. The CDR3 bases are TGTGCCAGCAGTGGGACTTATAGCACAGATACGCAGTATTTT.

This chain connects TRBV7-9 to TRBJ1-2, with 8 bases matching TRBD1. The V segment lost 4 bases and the J segment 7 bases; nucleotides outside the gene matches: 8. This CDR3 comprises 14 residues. Per germline, CDR1 SEHNR and CDR2 FQNEAQ (reference sequence). The CDR3 spells CASSSIMTGVGYTF. For the CDR3, the DNA is TGTGCCAGCAGCTCAATAATGACAGGGGTTGGCTACACCTTC.

The chain carries TRBV2 and TRBJ1-5, with 8 bases identical to TRBD1. V lost 3 bases and J lost 5; bases outside the gene matches: 3. CDR1 and CDR2 (germline): SNHLY, FYNNEI. There are 14 residues in the CDR3. The CDR3 loop is CASSDGRGHQPQHF. The CDR3 nucleotides read TGTGCCAGCAGTGACGGCAGGGGGCATCAGCCCCAGCATTTT.

This chain connects TRBV6-6 to TRBJ2-3; D is perhaps TRBD1 (5 bases). Germline loops: CDR1 MNHNY, CDR2 SVGAGI (reference sequence). Trimming removed 5 bases from V and 5 bases from J, with 17 bases in between. The CDR3 length is 15 residues. This CDR3 is CASSGRTLRVDTQYF. The CDR3 DNA sequence: TGTGCCAGCAGTGGTCGGACGCTCAGGGTAGATACGCAGTATTTT.

This clone was observed a handful of times. This chain uses TRBV14 with TRBJ2-7; 7 bases are shared with TRBD1. Germline CDR1 reads SGHDN; CDR2 reads FVKESK. The junction had 11 bases not matched to a gene; V was cut back by 1 base and J by 2 bases. The CDR3 contains 17 residues. This chain's CDR3 is CASSQARVTGNPYEQYF. For the CDR3, the DNA is TGTGCCAGCAGCCAAGCAAGGGTGACAGGGAATCCCTACGAGCAGTACTTC.

The chain links TRBV11-2 to TRBJ1-4; perhaps TRBD1 as D (5 bases). V was cut by 5 bases and J by 7 bases, with 17 bases left in between. Germline V gives CDR1 SGHAT, CDR2 FQNNGV. This CDR3 comprises 15 residues. In DNA form, the CDR3 reads TGTGCCAGCAGCCGAGGGGCCTCCCAAGGTGAAAAACTGTTTTTT. This sequence encodes CASSRGASQGEKLFF.

This chain links TRBV5-1 with TRBJ1-4, with 7 nucleotides matching TRBD1. This CDR3 comprises 14 residues. The V segment lost 2 bases and the J segment 6 bases; nucleotides outside the gene matches: 4. Germline V gene lookup returns CDR1 SGHRS and CDR2 YFSETQ. The DNA of the CDR3 is TGCGCCAGCAGCTTTTCAGGGGGAGATGAAAAACTGTTTTTT. Residues: CASSFSGGDEKLFF.

This chain uses TRBV5-1 with TRBJ2-2; 7 bases are shared with TRBD1. The germline V gene encodes CDR1 SGHRS and CDR2 YFSETQ. The CDR3 extends over 17 amino acids. The V and J ends lost 3 bases and 1 base, in that order; junction bases with no gene match: 9. The CDR3 DNA reads as TGCGCCAGCAGCTCAACCTGGGGACAGTTGAACACCGGGGAGCTGTTTTTT. This encodes CASSSTWGQLNTGELFF.

The V and J genes are TRBV4-3 and TRBJ1-3; perhaps TRBD1 as D (5 bases). CDR1 is LGHNA, CDR2 YSLEER, per germline. The V gene lost 2 bases and the J gene lost 2 bases, with 10 bases spanning the gap. The CDR3 loop spans 15 amino acids. The CDR3 reads CASSQSPGPGNTIYF. The DNA for the CDR3 is TGCGCCAGCAGCCAATCACCGGGGCCTGGAAACACCATATATTTT.

This chain connects TRBV5-6 to TRBJ2-2, with TRBD1 matching over 8 bases. V lost 1 base to trimming and J lost 7 bases; unmatched junction nucleotides: 12. The germline CDR1 and CDR2 sequences are SGHDT and YYEEEE. The CDR3 consists of 17 residues. This CDR3 reads CASSLTMRTGRSGELFF. For the CDR3, the DNA is TGTGCCAGCAGCTTGACGATGAGGACAGGGCGGAGCGGGGAGCTGTTTTTT.

This clone was seen more than once but under ten times. The gene calls are TRBV13 and TRBJ2-3, with 7 bases lining up with TRBD2. V lost 5 bases, J lost 6 bases, and 14 bases stayed unmatched. The CDR3 spans 16 residues. Germline V gives CDR1 PRHDT, CDR2 FYEKMQ (reference sequence). For the CDR3, the DNA is TGTGCCAGCAGCCTACCCTTAGCGGGTGGGGCGGATACGCAGTATTTT. It encodes CASSLPLAGGADTQYF.

As DNA, the CDR3 is TGTGCCAGCAGCCAAGCGCTAAGCGTTGGTCAAGAGACCCAGTACTTC. The encoded protein is CASSQALSVGQETQYF. J is TRBJ2-5 and V is TRBV14; D unclear. Trimming removed 1 base from V and 2 bases from J, with 14 bases in between. CDR1 is SGHDN, CDR2 FVKESK, per germline. This CDR3 has 16 amino acids.

The V and J genes are TRBV7-2 and TRBJ2-3; 7 bases map to TRBD2. The V and J ends lost 3 bases and 4 bases, in that order; junction bases with no gene match: 7. This CDR3 has 15 amino acids. Germline V gene lookup returns CDR1 SGHTA and CDR2 FQGNSA. CDR3 nucleotide sequence: TGTGCCAGCAGCTTTGTGGCGGGAGAGGCAGATACGCAGTATTTT. Its protein is CASSFVAGEADTQYF. Combining the CDR3 with reference TRBV7-2 and TRBJ2-3 gives the whole variable domain GAGVSQSPSNKVTEKGKDVELRCDPISGHTALYWYRQSLGQGLEFLIYFQGNSAPDKSGLPSDRFSAERTGGSVSTLTIQRTQQEDSAVYLCASSFVAGEADTQYFGPGTRLTVL.

This chain uses TRBV6-6 with TRBJ1-2; 8 nucleotides align to TRBD1. This CDR3 is built from 15 residues. Per the germline V gene, CDR1 is MNHNY and CDR2 is SVGAGI (reference sequence). Germline trimming cut 5 bases from V and 4 bases from J; bases unmatched to any gene: 9. The CDR3 coding sequence is TGTGCCAGCAGTAACCAAGCAGGGGGCGGCTATGGCTACACCTTC. The encoded protein is CASSNQAGGGYGYTF.

This chain connects TRBV11-3 to TRBJ2-2; a possible D gene is TRBD1 (7 bases). The CDR3 loop spans 16 amino acids. Deletions cut 5 bases from V and 6 bases from J, with 19 bases between. Germline CDR1 SGHNT, CDR2 YENEEA. CDR3 amino acids: CASSRPGGYIAGELFF. CDR3 nucleotides: TGTGCCAGCAGCCGCCCAGGGGGGTATATAGCCGGGGAGCTGTTTTTT. Supplemented by reference TRBV11-3 and TRBJ2-2, the full variable domain reads EAGVVQSPRYKIIEKKQPVAFWCNPISGHNTLYWYLQNLGQGPELLIRYENEEAVDDSQLPKDRFSAERLKGVDSTLKIQPAELGDSAVYLCASSRPGGYIAGELFFGEGSRLTVL.

The chain employs TRBV5-1 and TRBJ1-1, with a weak D call TRBD1 (5 bases). This CDR3 has 15 amino acids. V lost 5 bases, J lost 0 bases, and 14 bases lay in between. Germline CDR1 and CDR2: SGHRS and YFSETQ. The CDR3 sequence: CASSQGTWMNTEAFF. The CDR3 coding sequence is TGCGCCAGCAGTCAGGGTACTTGGATGAACACTGAAGCTTTCTTT.